The rows below give T cell receptor beta chains drawn from one sample of a study of Graves' ophthalmopathy and Graves' hyperthyroidism. TCRdb fed the multiplex PCR reads into MiXCR, producing one record per CDR3 protein. The sample holds around 36,000 distinct CDR3 sequences, approximately 46% seen once. The sequencing sample was made of peripheral blood. These receptors were obtained from an adult woman with stable Graves' hyperthyroidism. Both conserved end residues are part of each CDR3. The D gene is left open where the match is weak. Clone size is given for some rows only: seen once, a few or many times, or a class if the clone is expanded.

TRBJ2-5 TRBV12-3/TRBV12-4 TRBD2 few TGTGCCAGCAAGTCGGGAGGAATTGAGACCCAGTACTTC CASKSGGIETQYF
TRBJ2-1 TRBV2 TRBD2 - TGTGCCAGCAACCCCCTGACTAGCGGGAGGTGGAATGAGCAGTTCTTC CASNPLTSGRWNEQFF
TRBJ1-3 TRBV6-5 TRBD1 many TGTGCCAGCAGCAGGGGGGGAAACACCATATATTTT CASSRGGNTIYF
TRBJ1-5 TRBV2 - - TGTGCCAGCAGGGGGGACATTTACCAGCCCCAGCATTTT CASRGDIYQPQHF
TRBJ1-1 TRBV20-1 - - TGCAGTGCCGGGGGCCTGGGGGGAACTTTCTTT CSAGGLGGTFF
TRBJ2-5 TRBV2 - - TGTGCCAGCAGTGAAGTGGCGTACCAAGAGACCCAGTACTTC CASSEVAYQETQYF
TRBJ2-7 TRBV15 - - TGTGCCACCAGCAGAGATCCGGGGACTGCCTCCTACGAGCAGTACTTC CATSRDPGTASYEQYF
TRBJ1-2 TRBV10-3 TRBD1 - TGTGCCATCTCCGAGGATACAGGGGGACAGGGCAGGGGCTACACCTTC CAISEDTGGQGRGYTF
TRBJ2-7 TRBV5-5 TRBD2 - TGTGCCAGCAGCTTTGGACTAGCGGGATCCTACGAGCAGTACTTC CASSFGLAGSYEQYF
TRBJ2-7 TRBV28 TRBD2 many TGTGCCAGCAGCCCTCCTAGCGGGGCCTCCTACGAGCAGTACTTC CASSPPSGASYEQYF
TRBJ2-2 TRBV6-6 - many TGTGCCAGCAGTTACTCGAGTCCCTTGGCCGGGGAGCTGTTTTTT CASSYSSPLAGELFF